This T cell receptor (beta chain) derives from a study of blood T cell repertoires in COVID-19. Study-wide background: The analysed material was cDNA or gDNA that came from T cells, B-cell-depleted T cells, or PBMCs.

Clones were sequenced by immunoSEQ multiplex PCR, and TCRdb holds only the in-frame ones, with some missing. The sample records around 240,000 clones, around 89% being singletons. The sequencing sample was made of PBMCs or T cells enriched from blood (not recorded which). The TCR comes from a man aged 45-60 years who had been exposed to COVID-19.

The CDR3 spells CASSPYADRGHEQYF. The CDR3 DNA is TGTGCCAGCAGTCCTTACGCCGACAGGGGCCACGAGCAGTACTTC. The chain joins TRBV28 to TRBJ2-7; 8 bases are a match to TRBD1. The ends lost 5 bases at V and 5 bases at J; junction bases unmatched: 11. The CDR3 loop spans 15 amino acids. Germline-derived CDR1 and CDR2 are MDHEN and SYDVKM.